This T cell receptor beta chain stems from a study of tissue T cells after allogeneic stem cell transplantation. This table comes from immunoSEQ multiplex PCR, and its TCRdb copy is limited to in-frame clones, with some not included. The repertoire consists of thousands of clones, with over 55% occurring once and the leading ten covering about a fifth. The CDR3 has 15 residues. V lost 0 bases and J lost 4; bases outside the gene matches: 2. Germline CDR1 reads SGHDN; CDR2 reads FVKESK. The rearrangement links TRBV14 to TRBJ2-1, with TRBD2 matching 8 bases. This clonotype was sampled from a male donor older than 55 with lung cancer. The sample was tissue from the jejunum, taken at autopsy. The CDR3 loop reads CASSQDRGGYNEQFF. CDR3 in DNA: TGTGCCAGCAGCCAAGATCGGGGGGGGTACAATGAGCAGTTCTTC. Together with reference TRBV14 and TRBJ2-1, the CDR3 gives the full variable domain: EAGVTQFPSHSVIEKGQTVTLRCDPISGHDNLYWYRRVMGKEIKFLLHFVKESKQDESGMPNNRFLAERTGGTYSTLKVQPAELEDSGVYFCASSQDRGGYNEQFFGPGTRLTVL.